A selection of T cell receptor beta chains follows, all from one sample in a study of yellow fever vaccine responses in identical twins. TCRdb processed the RT-PCR reads anew with MiXCR; each CDR3 protein has one entry. The sample has under 20,000 distinct CDR3 sequences, around 65% seen once. Source: T cells from blood (PBMCs), unsorted or a sorted subset (not recorded which), taken before or after yellow fever vaccination (not recorded which). The receptor set was obtained from a woman between 18 and 29 years old who received the yellow fever vaccine. Both conserved end residues are part of each CDR3. D genes are given only for firm matches. Size is stated for part of the rows, as once, few or many counts, or as a class when the clone is expanded.

clone size: -
V gene: TRBV11-1
D gene: -
J gene: TRBJ1-5
CDR3 DNA: TGTGCCAGCACCTCCGGGGCCGGCAATCAGCCCCAGCATTTT
CDR3 protein: CASTSGAGNQPQHF

clone size: -
V gene: TRBV10-3
D gene: TRBD1
J gene: TRBJ2-1
CDR3 DNA: TGTGCCATCAGCGTCCGGGACAGAAACAATGAGCAGTTCTTC
CDR3 protein: CAISVRDRNNEQFF

clone size: -
V gene: TRBV28
D gene: TRBD2
J gene: TRBJ2-4
CDR3 DNA: TGTGCCAGCAGTTCTGGTGGGACTAGCGGGGGTATTCAGTACTTC
CDR3 protein: CASSSGGTSGGIQYF

clone size: -
V gene: TRBV18
D gene: -
J gene: TRBJ2-7
CDR3 DNA: TGTGCCAGCTCCGTTAGCGGATACGAGCAGTACTTC
CDR3 protein: CASSVSGYEQYF

clone size: -
V gene: TRBV20-1
D gene: -
J gene: TRBJ2-5
CDR3 DNA: TGCAGTGCTAGAAACGTGGTACAAGAGACCCAGTACTTC
CDR3 protein: CSARNVVQETQYF

clone size: once
V gene: TRBV5-1
D gene: TRBD2
J gene: TRBJ2-1
CDR3 DNA: TGCGCCAGCAGCCACGGGACTAGCGGGGGGAACAATGAGCAGTTCTTC
CDR3 protein: CASSHGTSGGNNEQFF

clone size: few
V gene: TRBV2
D gene: TRBD1
J gene: TRBJ2-1
CDR3 DNA: TGTGCCAGCAGTGAAATCGGGACAGGTGGTGAGCAGTTCTTC
CDR3 protein: CASSEIGTGGEQFF

clone size: -
V gene: TRBV6-5
D gene: TRBD1
J gene: TRBJ1-2
CDR3 DNA: TGTGCCAGCAGTTACTCTTCCGCGCGACAGGGCTGGGGCTACACCTTC
CDR3 protein: CASSYSSARQGWGYTF

clone size: -
V gene: TRBV10-1
D gene: -
J gene: TRBJ1-6
CDR3 DNA: TGCGCCAGCAGTGAGTACCGGAGCAATTCACCCCTCCACTTT
CDR3 protein: CASSEYRSNSPLHF

clone size: -
V gene: TRBV5-1
D gene: TRBD1
J gene: TRBJ2-7
CDR3 DNA: TGCGCCAGCAGCTCTAGGACAGGGGGAACCTACGAGCAGTACTTC
CDR3 protein: CASSSRTGGTYEQYF

clone size: -
V gene: TRBV15
D gene: -
J gene: TRBJ1-1
CDR3 DNA: TGTGCCAGAAGACGTCAGACAGGTTACGTGGGGGCTTTCTTT
CDR3 protein: CARRRQTGYVGAFF

clone size: once
V gene: TRBV11-3
D gene: -
J gene: TRBJ1-2
CDR3 DNA: TGTGCCAGCAGCTTTAACACAGGGAGTAATGGCTACACCTTC
CDR3 protein: CASSFNTGSNGYTF

clone size: -
V gene: TRBV5-6
D gene: -
J gene: TRBJ2-1
CDR3 DNA: TGTGCCAGCGGGAGAGACAATGAGCAGTTCTTC
CDR3 protein: CASGRDNEQFF

clone size: -
V gene: TRBV11-1
D gene: TRBD1
J gene: TRBJ1-6
CDR3 DNA: TGTGCCAGCAGCTTAATACAGGGGACCTACTATAATTCACCCCTCCACTTT
CDR3 protein: CASSLIQGTYYNSPLHF

clone size: -
V gene: TRBV11-2
D gene: TRBD2
J gene: TRBJ2-3
CDR3 DNA: TGTGCCAGCAGCCCCCTAGCGGGGGTGGGAGATACGCAGTATTTT
CDR3 protein: CASSPLAGVGDTQYF

clone size: few
V gene: TRBV9
D gene: TRBD1
J gene: TRBJ2-1
CDR3 DNA: TGTGCCAGCAGCATAACAGGGGGGTCCTACAATGAGCAGTTCTTC
CDR3 protein: CASSITGGSYNEQFF

clone size: few
V gene: TRBV12-3/TRBV12-4
D gene: TRBD1
J gene: TRBJ2-1
CDR3 DNA: TGTGCCAGCAGTTTAACGGGACAGATAACACTTGAGCAGTTCTTC
CDR3 protein: CASSLTGQITLEQFF

clone size: -
V gene: TRBV5-1
D gene: TRBD1
J gene: TRBJ1-4
CDR3 DNA: TGCGCCAGCAGCTTACAGGGGGCGACAACTAATGAAAAACTGTTTTTT
CDR3 protein: CASSLQGATTNEKLFF

clone size: -
V gene: TRBV4-1
D gene: -
J gene: TRBJ1-2
CDR3 DNA: TGCGCCAGCAGCCGGCGGACGGACTCCCTTGATTCCGATGGCTACACCTTC
CDR3 protein: CASSRRTDSLDSDGYTF

clone size: -
V gene: TRBV19
D gene: -
J gene: TRBJ1-3
CDR3 DNA: TGTGCCAGTAGCGCCCCGACAGGACGGAGCTCTGGAAACACCATATATTTT
CDR3 protein: CASSAPTGRSSGNTIYF

clone size: -
V gene: TRBV28
D gene: -
J gene: TRBJ2-7
CDR3 DNA: TGTGCCAGCAGTAGCCAGGGGCCAGATACCTCCTACGAGCAGTACTTC
CDR3 protein: CASSSQGPDTSYEQYF

clone size: -
V gene: TRBV27
D gene: -
J gene: TRBJ2-7
CDR3 DNA: TGTGCCAGCAGTTCAAGGGGGGGGAACGAGCAGTACTTC
CDR3 protein: CASSSRGGNEQYF

clone size: -
V gene: TRBV11-2
D gene: TRBD1
J gene: TRBJ1-2
CDR3 DNA: TGTGCCAGCAGCGCTATTAGGGGGGACAGGGCCTATGGCTACACCTTC
CDR3 protein: CASSAIRGDRAYGYTF

clone size: -
V gene: TRBV11-1
D gene: TRBD1
J gene: TRBJ2-1
CDR3 DNA: TGTGCCAGCAGCGAGGACAGGGGGTCCTACAATGAGCAGTTCTTC
CDR3 protein: CASSEDRGSYNEQFF

clone size: few
V gene: TRBV5-1
D gene: -
J gene: TRBJ2-2
CDR3 DNA: TGCGCCAGCAGCTTGGGATATACCACCGGGGAGCTGTTTTTT
CDR3 protein: CASSLGYTTGELFF

clone size: -
V gene: TRBV12-3/TRBV12-4
D gene: -
J gene: TRBJ1-1
CDR3 DNA: TGTGCCAGCACCCTGGCAGGGAACACTGAAGCTTTCTTT
CDR3 protein: CASTLAGNTEAFF

clone size: -
V gene: TRBV4-1
D gene: -
J gene: TRBJ2-5
CDR3 DNA: TGCGCCAGCGGCCAAGCACTTCAGGGCCACCAAGAGACCCAGTACTTC
CDR3 protein: CASGQALQGHQETQYF

clone size: -
V gene: TRBV10-1
D gene: -
J gene: TRBJ2-2
CDR3 DNA: TGCGCCAGCAGTGAGTCGAAGTACACCGGGGAGCTGTTTTTT
CDR3 protein: CASSESKYTGELFF

clone size: once
V gene: TRBV7-9
D gene: TRBD2
J gene: TRBJ2-3
CDR3 DNA: TGTGCCAGCAGCTTAGGACTAGCAGGCGCAGATACGCAGTATTTT
CDR3 protein: CASSLGLAGADTQYF